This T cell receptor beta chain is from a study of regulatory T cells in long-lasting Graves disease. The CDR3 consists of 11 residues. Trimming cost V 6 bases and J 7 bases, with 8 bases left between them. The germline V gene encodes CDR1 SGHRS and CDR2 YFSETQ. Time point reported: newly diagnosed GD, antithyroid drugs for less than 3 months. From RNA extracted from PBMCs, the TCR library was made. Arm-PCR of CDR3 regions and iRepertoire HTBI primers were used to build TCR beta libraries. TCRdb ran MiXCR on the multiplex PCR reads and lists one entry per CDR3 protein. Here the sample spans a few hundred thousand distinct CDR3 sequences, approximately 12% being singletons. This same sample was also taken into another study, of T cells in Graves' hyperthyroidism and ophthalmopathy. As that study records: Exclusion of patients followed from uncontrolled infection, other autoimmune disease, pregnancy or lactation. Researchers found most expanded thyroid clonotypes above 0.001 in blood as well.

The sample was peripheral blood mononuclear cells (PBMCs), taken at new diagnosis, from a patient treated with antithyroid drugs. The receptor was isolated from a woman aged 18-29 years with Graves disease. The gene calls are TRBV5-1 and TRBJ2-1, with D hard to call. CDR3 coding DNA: TGCGCCAGCAAGGTCCATAATGAGCAGTTCTTC. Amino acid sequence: CASKVHNEQFF.